This T cell receptor (beta chain) appears in the sequencing data of a study of cytomegalovirus exposure and HLA in healthy donors. For the study at large: Genetic ancestry analysis placed approximately 79% of the 350 to 500 donors that were genotyped in the Caucasian-associated cluster.

The PCR contained 60 Vbeta and 13 Jbeta primers. Per the authors' pipeline: Roughly 11 million shared chains were among approximately 80 million unique TCR beta chains counted in a later analysis. Using immunoSEQ multiplex PCR, the repertoire was profiled, and TCRdb retains in-frame clones only, with some absent. V and J calls and clone size come straight from that table; D and trimming were deduced from the DNA. The sample includes under 200,000 clones. This TCR derives from a man in his thirties or forties in good health and CMV-seronegative. The sequenced sample consisted of PBMCs.

CDR3 region: CASSPPPYKAPGYGYTF. CDR3 nucleotide sequence: TGTGCCAGTAGCCCGCCACCCTACAAGGCGCCCGGGTACGGCTACACCTTC. The gene calls are TRBV19 and TRBJ1-2, with D uncertain. V lost 6 bases and J 8 bases, leaving 28 bases between the germline ends. The CDR3 is made up of 17 amino acids. Germline V gene lookup returns CDR1 LNHDA and CDR2 SQIVND (reference sequence).